This TCR beta chain came from a study of cytomegalovirus exposure and HLA in healthy donors. Study-wide findings and caveats: The authors later found TCR association rates varying by HLA locus, with DRB1 most and HLA-C fewest.

The PCR was carried out with 60 Vbeta primers and 13 Jbeta primers. TCRdb keeps only in-frame clones here, not all; method: immunoSEQ multiplex PCR. The sample includes around 120,000 clones, about 80% seen only once; the top ten take about 2.6%. This clone showed up just a few times. What it binds is unknown. The clonotype comes from a woman aged 40 to 49 in good health and CMV-seropositive. Sequencing was carried out using PBMCs.

CDR3 sequence reads: CASRWREGTEAFF. The CDR3 bases are TGTGCCAGCCGATGGCGGGAAGGGACTGAAGCTTTCTTT. The chain recombines TRBV19 with TRBJ1-1; no clear D. Trimming removed 9 bases at V and 5 bases at J, with 16 bases between. Germline CDR1 is LNHDA and CDR2 is SQIVND (reference sequence). The CDR3 sequence is 13 residues long.